This T cell receptor (beta chain) emerged from a study of T cells after yellow fever vaccination. The overall study: SMART-Seq v4 Ultra Low Input handled preparation of low-cell-number fractions.

Using its own MiXCR run on the 5' RACE reads, TCRdb lists one record per CDR3 protein. Of approximately 160,000 distinct CDR3 sequences listed, roughly 9% are singletons. About this clonotype: Its antigen is unknown.

The germline V gene has CDR1 MNHNY and CDR2 SVGAGI (reference sequence). The ends lost 7 bases at V and 9 bases at J; junction bases unmatched: 12. This CDR3 contains 14 residues. Study-level findings and limits: Clones that expanded after primary vaccination mostly reappeared after the booster (96% CD4, approximately 85% CD8). Peak timing came faster in the weaker secondary response, day 5 versus 15.

This TCR came from a man aged 18-30 years who received the YFV17D yellow fever vaccine. The sequenced sample was CD8+ T cells sorted from PBMCs, obtained 45 days after the yellow fever booster vaccination. The chain employs TRBV6-6 and TRBJ2-4; 7 bases line up with TRBD2. The CDR3 region is CASIGVSGVGIQYF. CDR3 DNA: TGTGCCAGCATCGGTGTAAGCGGGGTTGGCATTCAGTACTTC.